The 3 T cell receptor beta chains presented below share a single source sample, sequenced in a study of T-cell reconstitution after alpha-beta-depleted transplantation in children (dated by TCRdb to 2015 to 2016). According to the study, the label for this sample's treatment or condition signals: allogeneic hematopoietic cell transplantation with graft depleted of TCRalphabeta T cells and CD19 B cells. The receptor library was made with PCR. Sequencing relied on an Illumina HiSeq 2500. TCR library preparation used molecular barcoding, with unique molecular identifiers applied to normalize quantification of the TCRbeta repertoire. The public reads were reanalyzed by TCRdb: fastp trimming at Q25, MiXCR alignment, in-frame beta chains only. Rows with one shared CDR3 protein collapse into an entry with the most common genes and DNA. This sample has some 440,000 distinct CDR3 sequences in its table, and roughly 15% of those were observed once. The ten biggest clones cover 29% of the sample.

This specimen was PBMCs, mostly from graft donor cells, taken 360 days after TCRalphabeta/CD19-depleted stem cell transplant. The receptors here all came from a boy in the first two years of life who had a stem cell transplant for Wiskott-Aldrich syndrome, so the T cells may come from the graft donor.

This clonotype was seen more than once but under ten times. The chain combines TRBV29-1 with TRBJ2-1; 7 bases are shared with TRBD2. Unmatched junction bases numbered 5, after V lost 5 bases and J lost 4 bases. The CDR3 is 13 residues long. Germline lookup yields CDR1 SQVTM and CDR2 ANQGSEA. CDR3 DNA sequence: TGCAGCGTTTACAGCGGGAAGTACAATGAGCAGTTCTTC. This codes for CSVYSGKYNEQFF.

The genes are TRBV7-9 and TRBJ2-2; TRBD2 matches 10 bases. The CDR3 runs to 15 residues. Per the germline V gene, CDR1 is SEHNR and CDR2 is FQNEAQ (reference sequence). V dropped 11 bases and J dropped 3; count of bases not matched to a gene: 9. The CDR3 loop reads CADLRTSGDTGELFF. CDR3 nucleotide sequence: TGTGCCGACTTACGGACTAGCGGAGACACCGGGGAGCTGTTTTTT.

This chain joins TRBV20-1 and TRBJ2-1; TRBD2 might be the D (5 bases). Trimming removed 3 bases from V and 4 bases from J, with 13 bases in between. CDR3 length: 14 amino acids. CDR1 is DFQATT, CDR2 SNEGSKA, per germline (reference sequence). The CDR3 reads CSASWELPYNEQFF. The DNA for the CDR3 is TGCAGTGCTAGCTGGGAGTTACCTTACAATGAGCAGTTCTTC.